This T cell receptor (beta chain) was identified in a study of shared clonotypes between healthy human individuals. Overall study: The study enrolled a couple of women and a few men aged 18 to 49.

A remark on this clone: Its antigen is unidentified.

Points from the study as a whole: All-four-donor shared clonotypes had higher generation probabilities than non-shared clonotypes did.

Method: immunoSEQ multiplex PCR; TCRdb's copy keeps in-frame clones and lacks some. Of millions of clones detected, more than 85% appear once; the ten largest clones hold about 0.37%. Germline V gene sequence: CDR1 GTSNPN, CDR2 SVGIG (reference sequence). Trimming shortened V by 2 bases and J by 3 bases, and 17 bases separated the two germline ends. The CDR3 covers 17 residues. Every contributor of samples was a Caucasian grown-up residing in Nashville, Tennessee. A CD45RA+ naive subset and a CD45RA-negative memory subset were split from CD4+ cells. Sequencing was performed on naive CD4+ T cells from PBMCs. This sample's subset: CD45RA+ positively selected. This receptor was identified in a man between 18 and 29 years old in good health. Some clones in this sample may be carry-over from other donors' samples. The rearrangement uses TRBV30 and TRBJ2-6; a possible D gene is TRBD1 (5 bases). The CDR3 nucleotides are TGTGCCTGGAGTCTCAACAGGCCCCCTTTTGGGGCCAACGTCCTGACTTTC. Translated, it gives CAWSLNRPPFGANVLTF.